These T cell receptor beta chains were read from a single sample in a study of T cells in Graves' hyperthyroidism and ophthalmopathy. A single record per CDR3 protein comes from TCRdb applying MiXCR to the multiplex PCR reads. Of roughly 660,000 distinct CDR3 sequences detected, roughly 17% appear once; the ten largest clones hold around 16%. The sequencing input was blood. The receptors stem from a man in his forties or fifties with Graves' hyperthyroidism. Both conserved end residues are part of each CDR3. The D gene is left open where the match is weak. Clone size is shown for a subset of rows, as once, few, many or a class of expanded clone.

TRBV28	TRBJ1-2	few	TRBD1	TGTGCCAGCAGGGGGGACAGTTATTATGGCTACACCTTC	CASRGDSYYGYTF
TRBV7-2	TRBJ1-4	many	NA	TGTGCCAGCAGCTTATTCCAGACTAATGAAAAACTGTTTTTT	CASSLFQTNEKLFF
TRBV7-9	TRBJ1-2	NA	NA	TGTGCCAGCAGCTTAATGCCGGGAGGATATGGCTACACCTTC	CASSLMPGGYGYTF
TRBV2	TRBJ2-1	many	TRBD2	TGTGCCAGCAGTGTCGGTAGCGGGAGAGGGAATGAGCAGTTCTTC	CASSVGSGRGNEQFF
TRBV7-2	TRBJ2-3	many	TRBD2	TGTGCCAGCAGCACTAGCGGGAGTGGGTGGAATACGCAGTATTTT	CASSTSGSGWNTQYF
TRBV27	TRBJ2-7	few	TRBD2	TGTGCCAGCAGTCTAACGGGACTAGCGACCTACGAGCAGTGCTTC	CASSLTGLATYEQCF
TRBV18	TRBJ2-3	NA	NA	TGTGCCAGCTCATCGCGGCACCGGGGAGATACGCAGTATTTT	CASSSRHRGDTQYF
TRBV28	TRBJ1-2	many	NA	TGTGCCAGCAGCCCCGGCACTCCAGCTAACTATGGCTACACCTTC	CASSPGTPANYGYTF
TRBV28	TRBJ1-2	many	NA	TGTGCCAGCAGTTTCCCAGACAGGTCCACTAACTATGGCTACACCTTC	CASSFPDRSTNYGYTF
TRBV7-9	TRBJ1-2	few	NA	TGTGCCAGCAGCGACCTAAGCAGGGGATATGGCTACACCTTC	CASSDLSRGYGYTF
TRBV25-1	TRBJ2-2	NA	TRBD1	TGTGCCAGCAGTGCACCAGGGGGCTGGGAGCTGTTTTTT	CASSAPGGWELFF
TRBV18	TRBJ2-7	NA	TRBD2	TGTGCCAGCTCACCACCGCCCAGCGGGAGCCAGATATCCTACGAGCAGTACTTC	CASSPPPSGSQISYEQYF
TRBV4-2	TRBJ1-6	NA	NA	TGTGCCAGCACCTGGGACACCCAAGGGGATTCACCCCTCCACTTT	CASTWDTQGDSPLHF
TRBV27	TRBJ1-4	many	TRBD1	TGTGCCAGCAGTTTCGACAGGGGTAATGAAAAACTGTTTTTT	CASSFDRGNEKLFF
TRBV7-9	TRBJ2-7	many	TRBD1	TGTGCCAGCAACGCCGGGACAGGGGGCTACGAGCAGTACTTC	CASNAGTGGYEQYF
TRBV6-2/TRBV6-3	TRBJ2-7	NA	NA	TGTGCCAGCAGTTATAACGGGAACTACGAGCAGTACTTC	CASSYNGNYEQYF
TRBV4-3	TRBJ2-5	NA	NA	TGCGCCAGCAGCCAAGATGGGGGCAGAGAGACCCAGTACTTC	CASSQDGGRETQYF
TRBV6-5	TRBJ2-1	NA	TRBD2	TGTGCCAGCAGTTACAATCGGCCCTCGGGGGGCAATGAGCAGTTCTTC	CASSYNRPSGGNEQFF
TRBV24-1	TRBJ2-2	many	NA	TGTGCCACCAGTGGACGGGACTCCCACACTCCGAACACCGGGGAGCTGTTTTTT	CATSGRDSHTPNTGELFF
TRBV3-1	TRBJ2-1	many	NA	TGTGCCAGCAGCCAAGATTGGAACTCCTACAATGAGCAGTTCTTC	CASSQDWNSYNEQFF
TRBV11-2	TRBJ1-1	many	NA	TGTGCCAGCAGCTTAGATTCCTCCCTATTTCCCGGAGGGGGCACTGAAGCTTTCTTT	CASSLDSSLFPGGGTEAFF
TRBV5-4	TRBJ1-4	few	TRBD1	TGTGCCAGCAGCCAATCCGGGACAGAGAATGAAAAACTGTTTTTT	CASSQSGTENEKLFF
TRBV30	TRBJ2-7	NA	TRBD2	TGTGCCTGGAGTGGGCCGGGACTAGCGCCAGAGCAGTACTTC	CAWSGPGLAPEQYF
TRBV15	TRBJ1-2	few	TRBD1	TGTGCCACCAGCAAAAACAGGGGGCCTGACTATGGCTACACCTTC	CATSKNRGPDYGYTF
TRBV20-1	TRBJ2-7	NA	TRBD2	TGCAGTGCTAGAGAAACTAGCGGGAGGGCCTTCATGTACGAGCAGTACTTC	CSARETSGRAFMYEQYF
TRBV7-8	TRBJ2-7	many	NA	TGTGCCAGCAGCTTAGTTCAAGGCAGTACCTACGAGCAGTACTTC	CASSLVQGSTYEQYF
TRBV6-5	TRBJ2-7	many	NA	TGTGCCAGCAGTTACTCCCCGACAGGCCGTTACGAGCAGTACTTC	CASSYSPTGRYEQYF
TRBV11-2	TRBJ2-7	once	TRBD2	TGTGCCAGCAGCCCATTTCCCGGGACTAGCGGTAACTCCTACGAGCAGTACTTC	CASSPFPGTSGNSYEQYF
TRBV2	TRBJ2-2	NA	TRBD2	TGTGCCAGCAGGTCACTAGCGGGAAACACCGGGGAGCTGTTTTTT	CASRSLAGNTGELFF
TRBV28	TRBJ1-5	NA	NA	TGTGCCAGCAGTTTAGTGATTTTTCGGAGTGGCAATCAGCCCCAGCATTTT	CASSLVIFRSGNQPQHF
TRBV2	TRBJ1-1	many	NA	TGTGCCAGCAGTGAGCTTCCGGTAAACACTGAAGCTTTCTTT	CASSELPVNTEAFF
TRBV24-1	TRBJ2-5	NA	NA	TGTGCCACCAGCCACAGCGAGCAAGAGACCCAGTACTTC	CATSHSEQETQYF
TRBV2	TRBJ2-1	many	TRBD2	TGTGCCAGCAGGAGACTAGCGGGAGTCTACAATGAGCAGTTCTTC	CASRRLAGVYNEQFF